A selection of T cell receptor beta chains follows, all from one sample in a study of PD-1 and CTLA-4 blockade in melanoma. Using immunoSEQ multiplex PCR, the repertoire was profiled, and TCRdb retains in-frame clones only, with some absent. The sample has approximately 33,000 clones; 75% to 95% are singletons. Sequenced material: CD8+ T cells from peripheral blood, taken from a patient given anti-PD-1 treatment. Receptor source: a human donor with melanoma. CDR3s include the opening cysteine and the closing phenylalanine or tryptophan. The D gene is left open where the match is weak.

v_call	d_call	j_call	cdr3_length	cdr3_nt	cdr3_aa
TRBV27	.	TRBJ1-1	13	TGTGCCAGCAGTTTTGGTGGAAACACTGAAGCTTTCTTT	CASSFGGNTEAFF
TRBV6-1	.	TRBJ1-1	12	TGTGCCAGCAGCCACGACCGCACTGAAGCTTTCTTT	CASSHDRTEAFF
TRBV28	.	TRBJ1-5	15	TGTGCCAGCAGTCCGACACCCCAGGGCAATCAGCCCCAGCATTTT	CASSPTPQGNQPQHF
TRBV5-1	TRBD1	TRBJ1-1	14	TGCGCCAGCAGCCTGGGACAGGGGTACACTGAAGCTTTCTTT	CASSLGQGYTEAFF
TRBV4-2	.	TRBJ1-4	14	TGTGCCAGCAGCCAAGACCCAGGAAATGAAAAACTGTTTTTT	CASSQDPGNEKLFF
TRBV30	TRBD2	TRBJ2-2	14	TGTGCCTGGAGTACGGGAGGGAACACCGGGGAGCTGTTTTTT	CAWSTGGNTGELFF
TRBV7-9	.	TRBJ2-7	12	TGTGCCAGCAGCCCCGAGAGCTACGAGCAGTACTTC	CASSPESYEQYF
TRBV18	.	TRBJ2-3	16	TGTGCCAGCTCACCACCGATTAGCGGACTTACAGATACGCAGTATTTT	CASSPPISGLTDTQYF
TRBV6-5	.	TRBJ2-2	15	TGTGCCAGCAGTTCAACTTCCCCTTTCTCCGGGGAGCTGTTTTTT	CASSSTSPFSGELFF
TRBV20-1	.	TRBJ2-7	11	TGCAGTGCTAGGCAGACCTACGAGCAGTACTTC	CSARQTYEQYF